The T cell receptor (beta chain) under discussion was sequenced for a study of shared clonotypes between healthy human individuals. Overall study findings and caveats: Only blood underwent sampling, and tissue repertoires likely differ. It was anticipated that sequencing depth would influence how many clonotypes donors shared.

Only in-frame clones appear in the TCRdb table, and some are missing; sequencing was by immunoSEQ multiplex PCR. In the table there are around 2.3 million clones, around 95% of which are singletons. Germline V gene data show CDR1 as SGHTA and CDR2 as FQGTGA. V lost 3 bases to trimming and J lost 5 bases, with 12 bases between them. The CDR3 extends over 14 amino acids. As to this clone: Its antigen is not identified.

The V and J genes are TRBV7-3 and TRBJ2-3; D remains ambiguous. This TCR came from a man younger than 30 in good health. Sequencing input: naive CD4+ T cells sorted from blood. Subset indicated: CD45RA+ positively selected. CDR3 amino acids: CASSLAAQQDTQYF. CDR3 DNA: TGTGCCAGCAGCTTGGCAGCCCAGCAAGATACGCAGTATTTT.